This TCR beta chain was identified in a study of T cell changes during pregnancy in multiple sclerosis. V was clipped by 1 base and J by 4 bases, with 14 bases between them. Per the germline V gene, CDR1 is SGHRS and CDR2 is YFSETQ. This CDR3 contains 15 residues. Clones were sequenced by immunoSEQ multiplex PCR, and TCRdb holds only the in-frame ones, with some missing. This table holds approximately 40,000 clones, about 88% found once. V and J are TRBV5-1 and TRBJ2-5; D may be TRBD2 (5 bases). Sample: CD4+ T cells from peripheral blood mononuclear cells, taken in the second trimester of pregnancy. The receptor was derived from a female donor with multiple sclerosis, enrolled in a pregnancy study. CDR3 in amino acids: CASSLTGKVGETQYF. CDR3 coding DNA: TGCGCCAGCAGCTTGACGGGGAAGGTTGGAGAGACCCAGTACTTC.